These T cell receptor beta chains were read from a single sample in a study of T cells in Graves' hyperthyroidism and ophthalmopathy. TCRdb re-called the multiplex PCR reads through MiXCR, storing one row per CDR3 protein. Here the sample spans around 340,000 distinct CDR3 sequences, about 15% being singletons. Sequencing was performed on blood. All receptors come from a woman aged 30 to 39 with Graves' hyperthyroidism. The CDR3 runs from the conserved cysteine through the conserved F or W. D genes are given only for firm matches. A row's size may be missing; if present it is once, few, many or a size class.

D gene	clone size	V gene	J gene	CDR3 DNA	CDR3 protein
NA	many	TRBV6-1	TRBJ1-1	TGTGCCAGCGCAGGGCTTCGGAACACTGAAGCTTTCTTT	CASAGLRNTEAFF
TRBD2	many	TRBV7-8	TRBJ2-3	TGTGCCAGCAGCTCCCGCCGGGCGGGAGTCCCAGATACGCAGTATTTT	CASSSRRAGVPDTQYF
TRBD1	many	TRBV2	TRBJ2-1	TGTGCCAGCCTTTGGGACAGGGAAGTAAATGAGCAGTTCTTC	CASLWDREVNEQFF
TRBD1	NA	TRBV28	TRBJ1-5	TGTGCCAGCAGTCGACAGGGAGGGTGGGGATATAGCAATCAGCCCCAGCATTTT	CASSRQGGWGYSNQPQHF
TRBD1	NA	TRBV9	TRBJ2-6	TGTGCCAGCAGCGTTCCTTACCCGACAGGGGAGTCCTCTGGGGCCAACGTCCTGACTTTC	CASSVPYPTGESSGANVLTF
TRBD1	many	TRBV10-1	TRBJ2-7	TGCGCCAGCAGTGAGTACGGGACAGGGGGCTACGAGCAGTACTTC	CASSEYGTGGYEQYF
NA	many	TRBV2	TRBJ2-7	TGTGCCAGCTCGGGACTGGAACCCTACGAGCAGTACTTC	CASSGLEPYEQYF
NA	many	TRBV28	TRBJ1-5	TGTGCCAGCAGTTTAGAGGGGCCCGGGGGGAGCAATCAGCCCCAGCATTTT	CASSLEGPGGSNQPQHF
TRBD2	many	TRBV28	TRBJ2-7	TGTGCCAGCAGGCGACTAGCGGGAGACAAGTGGTACGAGCAGTACTTC	CASRRLAGDKWYEQYF
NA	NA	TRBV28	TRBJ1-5	TGTGCCAGCAGTTTAGGGACCGGGATTGATCAGCCCCAGCATTTT	CASSLGTGIDQPQHF
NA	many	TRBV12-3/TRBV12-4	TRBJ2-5	TGTGCCAGCACCGAAGAAGACCAAGAGACCCAGTACTTC	CASTEEDQETQYF
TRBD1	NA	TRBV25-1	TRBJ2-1	TGTGCCAGCTCCCAGGGACAGACGAATGAGCAGTTCTTC	CASSQGQTNEQFF
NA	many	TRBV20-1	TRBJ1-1	TGCAGTGCCCATGGGGGGCGGCGAATGAACACTGAAGCTTTCTTT	CSAHGGRRMNTEAFF
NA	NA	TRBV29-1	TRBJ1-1	TGCAGCGCTGGGGCGGACAGCCACACTGAAGCTTTCTTT	CSAGADSHTEAFF
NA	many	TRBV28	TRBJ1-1	TGTGCCAGCAGTTTATCCTCGGGGGGGAACACTGAAGCTTTCTTT	CASSLSSGGNTEAFF
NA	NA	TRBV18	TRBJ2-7	TGTGCCAGCTTCCGGTGGAGCGGACCACCCTACGAGCAGTACTTC	CASFRWSGPPYEQYF
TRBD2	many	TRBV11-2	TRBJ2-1	TGTGCCAGCAACGACGAGGGACTAGCGGGAGTCCTTGAGCAGTTCTTC	CASNDEGLAGVLEQFF
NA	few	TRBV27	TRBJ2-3	TGTGCCAGCAGGGCCCAGGGGGACTCTGATACGCAGTATTTT	CASRAQGDSDTQYF
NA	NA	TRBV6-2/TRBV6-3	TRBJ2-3	TGTGCCAGCGCGGGGGCCGGGGGAGATACGCAGTATTTT	CASAGAGGDTQYF
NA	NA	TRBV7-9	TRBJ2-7	TGTGCCAGCAGCTCCTCTTACGTGCAGTACTTC	CASSSSYVQYF
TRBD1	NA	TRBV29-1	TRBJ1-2	TGCAGCGGTATGACAGGGATTGACGGCTACACCTTC	CSGMTGIDGYTF
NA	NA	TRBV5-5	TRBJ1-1	TGTGCCAGCAGCGGAAGGGTTTGGAGCACTGAAGCTTTCTTT	CASSGRVWSTEAFF
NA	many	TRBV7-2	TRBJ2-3	TGTGCCAGCAGCTTGGAGAAGGGATATACGCAGTATTTT	CASSLEKGYTQYF
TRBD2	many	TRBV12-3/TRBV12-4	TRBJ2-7	TGTGCCAGCAGTTTCGCCGGAGCGGGAGGAAACAACGAGCAGTACTTC	CASSFAGAGGNNEQYF
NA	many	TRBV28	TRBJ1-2	TGTGCCAGCAGTCCTGCTTCGGGGTTTGCTATGGGTGGCTACACCTTC	CASSPASGFAMGGYTF
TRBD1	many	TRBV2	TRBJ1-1	TGTGCCAGCAGCCCCGGGACAGGGGTGACCACTGAAGCTTTCTTT	CASSPGTGVTTEAFF
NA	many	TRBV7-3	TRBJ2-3	TGTGCCAGCAGCTTAGGAGGTGGGAATACGCAGTATTTT	CASSLGGGNTQYF
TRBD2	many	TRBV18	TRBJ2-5	TGTGCCAGCTCACCACCCGCGGGAGGGGTCCAAGAGACCCAGTACTTC	CASSPPAGGVQETQYF
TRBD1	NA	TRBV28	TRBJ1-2	TGTGCCAGCAGGAAAACAGGGGACTATGGCTACACCTTC	CASRKTGDYGYTF
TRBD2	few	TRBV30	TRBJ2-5	TGTGCCTGGACCCACCCGGGGCTAGCGGGTTTGGGACAAGAGACCCAGTACTTC	CAWTHPGLAGLGQETQYF
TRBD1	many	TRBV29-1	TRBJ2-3	TGCAGCGTTTTAAGGGACAGAACCACAGATACGCAGTATTTT	CSVLRDRTTDTQYF
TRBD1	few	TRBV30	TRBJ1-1	TGTGCCTGGGACAGGGGGATCGGGAACACTGAAGCTTTCTTT	CAWDRGIGNTEAFF
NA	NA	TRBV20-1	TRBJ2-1	TGCAGTGCAGAAAGCGCGGGAAGCTCCTACAATGAGCAGTTCTTC	CSAESAGSSYNEQFF
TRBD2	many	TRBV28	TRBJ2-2	TGTGCCAGCAGCTTGCCGGGGGGGCCCGGGGAGCTGTTTTTT	CASSLPGGPGELFF
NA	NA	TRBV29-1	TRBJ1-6	TGCAGCGTATCGACAGGCTCTAATTCACCCCTCCACTTT	CSVSTGSNSPLHF
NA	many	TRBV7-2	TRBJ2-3	TGTGCCAGCAGCTTGGGGGGCAACAACGCGTTTACGCAGTATTTT	CASSLGGNNAFTQYF
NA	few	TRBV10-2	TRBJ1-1	TGCGCCACCTTGGACAGTGGCACTGAAGCTTTCTTT	CATLDSGTEAFF
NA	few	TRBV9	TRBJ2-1	TGTGCCAGCAGCGTATCTGGGGTCTTGCGGGAGCAGTTCTTC	CASSVSGVLREQFF
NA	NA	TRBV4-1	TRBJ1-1	TGCGCCAGCAGCCAAGTCACCGTGAACACTGAAGCTTTCTTT	CASSQVTVNTEAFF
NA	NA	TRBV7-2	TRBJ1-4	TGTGCCAGCAGCTTTAGTTCCGTTTCTGGGGAAAAACTGTTTTTT	CASSFSSVSGEKLFF
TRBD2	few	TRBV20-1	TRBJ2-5	TGCAGTGCTAGAGGTTCTAGCGGGATGGAGACCCAGTACTTC	CSARGSSGMETQYF
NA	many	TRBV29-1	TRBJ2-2	TGCAGCGGCTCTGAGGCCGGGGAGCTGTTTTTT	CSGSEAGELFF
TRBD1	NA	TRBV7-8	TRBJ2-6	TGTGCCAGCAGCCCGCGGACAGGCCCTAATAGTAAGGCCAACGTCCTGACTTTC	CASSPRTGPNSKANVLTF
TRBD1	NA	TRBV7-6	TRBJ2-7	TGTGCCAGCAGCACTACCTCCCAGGGGGCCGGCGAGCAGTACTTC	CASSTTSQGAGEQYF
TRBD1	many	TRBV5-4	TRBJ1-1	TGTGCCAGCAGCCCAGTTGACAGGGCGAACACTGAAGCTTTCTTT	CASSPVDRANTEAFF
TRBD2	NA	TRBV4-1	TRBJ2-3	TGCGCCAGCAGCACTCCCCCCGGGACTAGCGGTGATACGCAGTATTTT	CASSTPPGTSGDTQYF